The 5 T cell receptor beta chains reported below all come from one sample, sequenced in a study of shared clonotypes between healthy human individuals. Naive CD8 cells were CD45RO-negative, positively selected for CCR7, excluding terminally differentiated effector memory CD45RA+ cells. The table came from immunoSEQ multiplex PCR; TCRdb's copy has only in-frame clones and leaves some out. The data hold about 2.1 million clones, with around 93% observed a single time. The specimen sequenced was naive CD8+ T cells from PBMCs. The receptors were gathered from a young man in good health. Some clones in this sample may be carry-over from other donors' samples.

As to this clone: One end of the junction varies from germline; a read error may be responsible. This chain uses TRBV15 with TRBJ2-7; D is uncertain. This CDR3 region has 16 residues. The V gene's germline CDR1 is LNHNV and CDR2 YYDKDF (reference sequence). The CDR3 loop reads CATSRGPHDSSSEQYF. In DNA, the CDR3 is TGTGCCACCAGCAGGGGCCCCCACGACTCCTCCTCCGAGCAGTACTTC.

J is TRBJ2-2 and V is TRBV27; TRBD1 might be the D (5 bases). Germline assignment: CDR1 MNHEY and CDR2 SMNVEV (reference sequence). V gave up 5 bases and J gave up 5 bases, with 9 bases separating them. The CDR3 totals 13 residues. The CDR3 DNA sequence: TGTGCCAGCAGTACCACAGGTACCGGGGAGCTGTTTTTT. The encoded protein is CASSTTGTGELFF.

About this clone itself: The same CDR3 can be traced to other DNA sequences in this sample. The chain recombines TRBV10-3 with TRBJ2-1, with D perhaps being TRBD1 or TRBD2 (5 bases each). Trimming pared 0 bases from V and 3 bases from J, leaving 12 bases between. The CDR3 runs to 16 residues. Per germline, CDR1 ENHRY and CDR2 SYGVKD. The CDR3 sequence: CAISESQGPIYNEQFF. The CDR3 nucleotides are TGTGCCATCAGTGAGTCGCAGGGACCTATCTACAATGAGCAGTTCTTC.

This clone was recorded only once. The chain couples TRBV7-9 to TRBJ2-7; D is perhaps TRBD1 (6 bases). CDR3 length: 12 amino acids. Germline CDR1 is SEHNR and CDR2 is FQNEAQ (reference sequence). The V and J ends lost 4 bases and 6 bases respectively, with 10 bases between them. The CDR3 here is CASSSIGGEQYF. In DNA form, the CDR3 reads TGTGCCAGCAGCTCGATAGGGGGCGAGCAGTACTTC.

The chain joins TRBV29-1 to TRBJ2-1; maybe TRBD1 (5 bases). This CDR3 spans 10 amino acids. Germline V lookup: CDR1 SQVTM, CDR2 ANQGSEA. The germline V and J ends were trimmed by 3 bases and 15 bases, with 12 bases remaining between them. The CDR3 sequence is CSVEGPGPFF. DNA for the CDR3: TGCAGCGTTGAGGGGCCAGGGCCGTTCTTC.